Listed below are T cell receptor beta chains from one sample, sequenced in a study of cytomegalovirus exposure and HLA in healthy donors. Here immunoSEQ multiplex PCR was the method, and the copy in TCRdb shows in-frame clones only, minus some. This table has some 100,000 clones, under 80% appearing once. The specimen was PBMCs. The receptors stem from a woman aged 18-30 years in good health and CMV-seropositive. CDR3s include the opening cysteine and the closing phenylalanine or tryptophan. The D gene is left open where the match is weak. Expanded clones are given a class, and other clones once, few, many or no size at all.

v_gene	abundance	j_gene	d_gene	CDR3nt	CDR3aa
TRBV29-1	once	TRBJ2-5	TRBD2	TGCAGCGTTGTGGGACTAGCGCCCGAAGAGACCCAGTACTTC	CSVVGLAPEETQYF
TRBV7-3	-	TRBJ2-1	TRBD2	TGTGCCAGCAGCTTTATGACTAGCGAGTACAATGAGCAGTTCTTC	CASSFMTSEYNEQFF
TRBV7-9	-	TRBJ2-5	TRBD1	TGTGCCAGCAGCTACCCGGGACAGCAAGAGACCCAGTACTTC	CASSYPGQQETQYF
TRBV2	few	TRBJ2-7	TRBD2	TGTGCCAGCAGGGACTACCTAGCGGGAGCCTACGAGCAGTACTTC	CASRDYLAGAYEQYF
TRBV28	few	TRBJ2-7	-	TGTGCCTCAGAAGGGGGTTACGAGCAGTACTTC	CASEGGYEQYF
TRBV6-1	-	TRBJ2-7	TRBD2	TGTGCCAGCAGCGAACTAGCGGACTACGAGCAGTACTTC	CASSELADYEQYF
TRBV6-1	-	TRBJ1-1	-	TGTGCCAGCAGTGAAGGGGGCCTGGGATTGGGCACTGAAGCTTTCTTT	CASSEGGLGLGTEAFF
TRBV7-2	once	TRBJ1-2	-	TGTGCCAGCAGCCAGGGGTTCTATGGCTACACCTTC	CASSQGFYGYTF
TRBV27	-	TRBJ2-2	TRBD1	TGTGCCAGCAGTCCGGCGACAGGGTACGGGGAGCTGTTTTTT	CASSPATGYGELFF
TRBV28	-	TRBJ2-7	TRBD1	TGTGCCAGCAGTATAGACAGGGTGAGAGGCTACGAGCAGTACTTC	CASSIDRVRGYEQYF